A selection of T cell receptor beta chains follows, all from one sample in a study of cytomegalovirus exposure and HLA in healthy donors. This table comes from immunoSEQ multiplex PCR, and its TCRdb copy is limited to in-frame clones, with some not included. Among about 220,000 clones listed, over 80% were seen once. Input material: PBMCs. These receptors were taken from a woman aged 25 to 45 in good health and CMV-seropositive. CDR3s include the opening cysteine and the closing phenylalanine or tryptophan. A D gene is named only where the DNA matches it firmly. The size field is filled for only some rows; it gives once, few, many or a size class.

d_call j_call clone_size v_call cdr3_aa cdr3_nt
TRBD1 TRBJ2-2 NA TRBV27 CASSFLSGQGETGELFF TGTGCCAGCAGTTTTTTGAGTGGACAGGGGGAGACCGGGGAGCTGTTTTTT
NA TRBJ1-2 NA TRBV12-5 CASGLHPQSAGAYGYTF TGTGCTAGTGGTTTGCACCCCCAATCCGCCGGGGCCTATGGCTACACCTTC
TRBD2 TRBJ2-2 NA TRBV5-4 CASSGLAGGELFF TGTGCCAGCAGCGGACTAGCGGGCGGGGAGCTGTTTTTT
TRBD1 TRBJ2-7 NA TRBV30 CAWGRGTGNSLGYEQYF TGTGCCTGGGGGCGGGGGACAGGGAACTCCCTTGGCTACGAGCAGTACTTC
TRBD1 TRBJ2-6 NA TRBV9 CASSVTGGLSGANVLTF TGTGCCAGCAGCGTAACAGGGGGGCTCTCTGGGGCCAACGTCCTGACTTTC
NA TRBJ2-2 NA TRBV21-1 CASSKGDRRTGELFF TGTGCCAGCAGCAAAGGAGACAGGCGGACCGGGGAGCTGTTTTTT
NA TRBJ2-3 NA TRBV9 CASSKRDSPDTQYF TGTGCCAGCAGCAAGCGGGACAGTCCGGATACGCAGTATTTT
NA TRBJ2-2 NA TRBV5-1 CASSRLQRGMTGELFF TGCGCCAGCAGCCGCCTACAGAGAGGAATGACCGGGGAGCTGTTTTTT
NA TRBJ1-2 NA TRBV5-4 CATTRLNYGYTF TGTGCCACAACCCGGCTTAACTATGGCTACACCTTC
NA TRBJ2-2 NA TRBV9 CASSVLADPSGAGELFF TGTGCCAGCAGCGTACTCGCGGACCCAAGTGGCGCCGGGGAGCTGTTTTTT
NA TRBJ2-6 NA TRBV9 CASSPEANVLTF TGTGCCAGCAGCCCCGAAGCCAACGTCCTGACTTTC
NA TRBJ2-1 NA TRBV25-1 CASSEPGLYNEQFF TGTGCCAGCAGTGAGCCAGGACTCTACAATGAGCAGTTCTTC
NA TRBJ2-7 few TRBV20-1 CSGGDSYEQYF TGCAGTGGGGGGGACTCCTACGAGCAGTACTTC
NA TRBJ1-5 NA TRBV2 CASSGRGGYSNQPQHF TGTGCCAGCAGTGGCAGGGGAGGGTATAGCAATCAGCCCCAGCATTTT
NA TRBJ1-1 NA TRBV27 CASSFSRATEAFF TGTGCCAGCAGTTTTAGCCGGGCCACTGAAGCTTTCTTT
NA TRBJ1-3 NA TRBV2 CASSQDLGGRNTIYF TGTGCCAGCAGTCAAGACCTGGGGGGTAGAAACACCATATATTTT